The source of this T cell receptor beta chain is a study of Ad26.COV2.S vaccination and SARS-CoV-2 variants. Study overall: Ad26.COV2.S shots went into the muscle once or twice, 56 days apart.

In germline, CDR1 is SGHTA, CDR2 FQGNSA. This CDR3 comprises 11 residues. With 6 bases removed from V and 6 bases from J, the gap between germline ends came to 3 bases. The treatment here: roughly 19 received Ad26.COV2.S at low or high dose, single or two shots; several received placebo; per-sample allocation not given. Sampling took place 63 days after the first vaccine or placebo injection. Boston hosted the donor, who was an adult aged 18-55 years. Expression of Wuhan-strain SARS-CoV-2 spike came from the Ad26 vector that formed the vaccine. TCRdb's copy holds only in-frame clones and misses some; the assay was immunoSEQ multiplex PCR. The sample holds 330,000 or so clones, roughly 90% seen once.

This material consisted of peripheral blood, taken in a trial of Ad26.COV2.S vaccine versus placebo. This TCR was sampled from a person aged 18-60 years who received the Ad26.COV2.S COVID-19 vaccine or a placebo. The chain joins TRBV7-2 to TRBJ1-6; D uncertain. CDR3 DNA sequence: TGTGCCAGCAGGAGTAATTCACCCCTCCACTTT. This translates into CASRSNSPLHF.